This passage covers 32 T cell receptor beta chains from one sample sequenced in a study. TCRdb re-called the 5' RACE reads with MiXCR, one entry per CDR3 protein. The sample holds fewer than 55,000 distinct CDR3 sequences, 22% seen once. Cells sorted as Tregs were CD4+, CD25+ and CD127-/low. Sequenced material: Tregs sorted from a lymph node. The receptors derive from a female donor with breast cancer.

This clonotype was observed a few times. The rearrangement uses TRBV12-3 or TRBV12-4 and TRBJ1-3; TRBD1 is a possible D gene (5 bases). The CDR3 is made up of 17 amino acids. The V and J ends lost 2 bases and 4 bases respectively, with 18 bases between them. The CDR3, as DNA: TGTGCCAGCAGTTTACGTGTTGCCCGGGACGTAGGAAACACCATATATTTT. Amino acids: CASSLRVARDVGNTIYF.

This clonotype occurred many times. The V call is TRBV5-5, the J call TRBJ2-4, with TRBD2 identical over 12 bases. J was trimmed by 16 bases and V by 4 bases; bases with no gene match: 3. Germline V gene lookup returns CDR1 SGHKS and CDR2 YYEKEE (reference sequence). The CDR3 extends over 11 amino acids. The CDR3 sequence: CASSGLAGNYF. For the CDR3, the DNA is TGTGCCAGCAGCGGACTAGCGGGAAATTACTTC.

V is TRBV30 and J is TRBJ2-2; 10 positions agree with TRBD1. The ends lost 2 bases at V and 7 bases at J; junction bases unmatched: 7. This CDR3 has 15 amino acids. Per the germline V gene, CDR1 is GTSNPN and CDR2 is SVGIG (reference sequence). The CDR3 spells CAWSPPGQGSGELFF. Here the CDR3 DNA reads TGTGCCTGGAGTCCACCGGGACAGGGGAGCGGGGAGCTGTTTTTT.

The chain uses TRBV5-1 and TRBJ1-2; 9 bases line up with TRBD1. Germline V lookup: CDR1 SGHRS, CDR2 YFSETQ. The CDR3 is 15 amino acids. V was pared by 4 bases and J by 7 bases, with 11 bases of the junction left unmatched. CDR3 bases: TGCGCCAGCAGCCCGATGGGACAGGGCCATAGTGGCTACACCTTC. Translating gives CASSPMGQGHSGYTF.

This clonotype came up a few times. This sequence joins TRBV28 and TRBJ2-3; 7 bases agree with TRBD2. V trimming: 7 bases; J trimming: 3 bases; junction bases outside the gene matches: 7. This CDR3 spans 14 amino acids. The germline CDR1 and CDR2 sequences are MDHEN and SYDVKM. The CDR3 spells CASTMGGLTDTQYF. CDR3 in DNA: TGTGCCAGCACCATGGGGGGGTTAACAGATACGCAGTATTTT.

This clonotype was seen more than once but under ten times. V gene TRBV10-3 combines with J gene TRBJ2-7; 8 bases are a match to TRBD1. There are 12 residues in the CDR3. Germline V gives CDR1 ENHRY, CDR2 SYGVKD. Unmatched junction bases numbered 4, after V lost 10 bases and J lost 2 bases. CDR3 coding DNA: TGTGCCAGCAGGGACAGGACCTACGAGCAGTACTTC. Its protein product is CASRDRTYEQYF.

V is TRBV30 and J is TRBJ2-1; 10 nucleotides agree with TRBD1. Trimming removed 5 bases from V and 4 bases from J; junction bases left unmatched: 2. The CDR3 covers 13 residues. CDR1 is GTSNPN and CDR2 is SVGIG in the germline V gene (reference sequence). This chain's CDR3 is CAWGQGGYNEQFF. Here the CDR3 DNA reads TGTGCCTGGGGACAGGGGGGATACAATGAGCAGTTCTTC.

This clonotype has just a few counts. The V gene is TRBV7-3, the J gene TRBJ1-6; 9 bases fit TRBD1. J gave up 8 bases and V 2 bases, and 1 base lay outside the gene matches. The germline gives CDR1 SGHTA, CDR2 FQGTGA. The CDR3 has 14 amino acids. The chain's CDR3 is CASSLGTGHSPLHF. The CDR3 coding sequence is TGTGCCAGCAGCTTAGGGACAGGGCATTCACCCCTCCACTTT.

This clonotype occurred a few times. The chain recombines TRBV27 with TRBJ2-3; D possibly corresponds to TRBD2 (6 bases). Germline V gives CDR1 MNHEY, CDR2 SMNVEV (reference sequence). This CDR3 is 18 amino acids long. V was shortened by 2 bases and J by 5 bases, with 23 bases between the two germline ends. CDR3 sequence: CASSLMGGFGGQGDTQYF. DNA for the CDR3: TGTGCCAGCAGTTTAATGGGGGGTTTCGGCGGGCAGGGAGATACGCAGTATTTT.

This clonotype was detected ten times or more. The chain joins TRBV19 to TRBJ2-1; TRBD2 agrees at 9 bases. This CDR3 has 16 residues. From germline, CDR1 is LNHDA and CDR2 SQIVND (reference sequence). Trimming removed 4 bases from V and 0 bases from J; junction bases left unmatched: 4. The CDR3 loop is CASSTIAGVSYNEQFF. The CDR3 coding sequence is TGTGCCAGTAGTACTATAGCGGGAGTCTCCTACAATGAGCAGTTCTTC. Full variable domain (missing parts from reference TRBV19 and TRBJ2-1): DGGITQSPKYLFRKEGQNVTLSCEQNLNHDAMYWYRQDPGQGLRLIYYSQIVNDFQKGDIAEGYSVSREKKESFPLTVTSAQKNPTAFYLCASSTIAGVSYNEQFFGPGTRLTVL.

This clonotype was recorded at least ten times. The chain combines TRBV5-1 with TRBJ2-7; 8 nucleotides match TRBD1. Germline values: CDR1 SGHRS, CDR2 YFSETQ. The CDR3 loop spans 13 amino acids. J gave up 4 bases and V 4 bases, and 4 bases lay outside the gene matches. In DNA form, the CDR3 reads TGCGCCAGCAGCATGGACAGGGATTACGAGCAGTACTTC. Residues: CASSMDRDYEQYF.

The chain links TRBV2 to TRBJ1-1; possible D gene TRBD1, 5 bases. Germline-derived CDR1 and CDR2 are SNHLY and FYNNEI. V was trimmed by 4 bases and J by 5 bases, leaving 14 bases between them. The length of the CDR3 is 14 residues. The CDR3 DNA is TGTGCCAGCAGTGCCGAATTGGGGGGGACTGAAGCTTTCTTT. It is translated as CASSAELGGTEAFF.

In this sample, this clonotype turned up a few times. V gene TRBV9 combines with J gene TRBJ2-5; TRBD1 matches 9 bases. The CDR3 loop spans 14 amino acids. Per the germline V gene, CDR1 is SGDLS and CDR2 is YYNGEE. The J segment lost 5 bases and the V segment lost 4 bases, leaving 6 bases of the junction unmatched. CDR3 loop: CASSPVGQGETQYF. CDR3 nucleotide sequence: TGTGCCAGCAGCCCCGTCGGACAGGGGGAGACCCAGTACTTC.

CDR3 residues: CSVEETYEQYF. The CDR3 nucleotides are TGCAGCGTTGAAGAGACCTACGAGCAGTACTTC. The chain has TRBV29-1 and TRBJ2-7, with D unclear. Deletions cut 0 bases from V and 2 bases from J, with 2 bases between. In germline, CDR1 is SQVTM, CDR2 ANQGSEA. The CDR3 is 11 residues long.

This clonotype was counted between two and nine times. The chain carries TRBV6-5 and TRBJ1-1, with D hard to call. The CDR3 runs 13 residues. Germline lookup yields CDR1 MNHEY and CDR2 SVGAGI. V lost 6 bases and J lost 1, with 9 bases in between. CDR3 bases: TGTGCCAGCAGGATCCCAGGGAACACTGAAGCTTTCTTT. Translating it yields CASRIPGNTEAFF.

The table lists this clonotype with many counts. Sequence at one end of the junction differs from germline and may be a read error. V is TRBV29-1 and J is TRBJ1-2, with a tentative D call TRBD1 (6 bases). The V gene's germline CDR1 is SQVTM and CDR2 ANQGSEA. The CDR3 is made up of 11 amino acids. CDR3 DNA sequence: TGCACCGTTAAAAACAGGGATGGCTACACCTTC. Amino acid sequence: CTVKNRDGYTF.

This clonotype has at least ten counts. The V and J genes are TRBV6-1 and TRBJ1-1; the match to TRBD1 covers 8 bases. CDR1 MNHNS and CDR2 SASEGT come from the germline V gene. The CDR3 length is 15 residues. V lost 4 bases and J lost 3; bases outside the gene matches: 7. The CDR3 loop reads CASSARQGLDTEAFF. Written as DNA, the CDR3 is TGTGCCAGCAGTGCCCGACAGGGGTTGGACACTGAAGCTTTCTTT.

The gene calls are TRBV13 and TRBJ2-3; a weak D match, TRBD2 (6 bases). Trimming removed 0 bases from V and 9 bases from J, with 13 bases in between. From germline, CDR1 is PRHDT and CDR2 FYEKMQ (reference sequence). The length of the CDR3 is 14 residues. The CDR3 DNA is TGTGCCAGCAGCTTAGGGACTAGGTCCCAAACGCAGTATTTT. Translating gives CASSLGTRSQTQYF.

This clonotype has a count of ten or more. This chain connects TRBV27 to TRBJ2-3, with a weak D call TRBD1 (5 bases). This CDR3 region has 14 residues. Germline assignment: CDR1 MNHEY and CDR2 SMNVEV (reference sequence). The V gene lost 7 bases and the J gene lost 4 bases, with 15 bases spanning the gap. The CDR3 sequence: CASTPQGRADTQYF. CDR3 DNA sequence: TGTGCCAGCACTCCCCAGGGTCGGGCAGATACGCAGTATTTT.

As concerns this clonotype: A much bigger clone sits one base away, suggesting this may be a read error. The J gene is TRBJ1-2, the V gene TRBV6-1; TRBD1 is a possible D gene (5 bases). V lost 5 bases to trimming and J lost 3 bases, with 19 bases between them. This CDR3 spans 16 amino acids. In germline, CDR1 is MNHNS, CDR2 SASEGT. DNA of the CDR3: TGTGCCAGCAGTCAGATGCCGGGGACGTTTGACTATGGCTACACCTTC. Residues: CASSQMPGTFDYGYTF.

This clonotype was counted only a few times. This chain links TRBV5-5 with TRBJ2-7; 13 nucleotides align to TRBD2. Germline CDR1 and CDR2: SGHKS and YYEKEE (reference sequence). Trimming at V came to 4 bases and at J to 3 bases, leaving 7 bases not matched to a gene. The CDR3 has 16 residues. CDR3 loop: CASSGSRTSGSYEQYF. The CDR3, as DNA: TGTGCCAGCAGCGGGAGTAGGACTAGCGGGAGCTACGAGCAGTACTTC.

This clonotype was observed a few times. The rearrangement links TRBV29-1 to TRBJ2-3, with a weak D call TRBD2 (6 bases). The CDR3 extends over 14 amino acids. The germline V and J ends were trimmed by 4 bases and 5 bases, with 16 bases remaining between them. CDR1 and CDR2 from the germline V gene are SQVTM and ANQGSEA. CDR3 residues: CSVGYGGPGDTQYF. For the CDR3, the DNA is TGCAGCGTTGGTTACGGAGGGCCTGGAGATACGCAGTATTTT.

This clonotype was observed once. This rearrangement joins TRBV11-2 to TRBJ2-7; D gene unclear. V lost 1 base and J 4 bases, leaving 11 bases between the germline ends. The CDR3 is 14 amino acids. Germline CDR1 SGHAT, CDR2 FQNNGV. This CDR3 reads CASSLGSSSYEQYF. The CDR3 DNA is TGTGCCAGCAGCTTAGGGTCTAGTTCTTACGAGCAGTACTTC.

This clonotype has just a few counts. V is TRBV6-1 and J is TRBJ2-1; either TRBD1 or TRBD2 may fit D (5 bases each). Germline assignment: CDR1 MNHNS and CDR2 SASEGT. V dropped 4 bases and J dropped 5 bases, with 15 bases sitting between them. The CDR3 has 15 residues. The CDR3 region is CASSGYMGDNNEQFF. The DNA of the CDR3 is TGTGCCAGCAGTGGATACATGGGGGATAACAATGAGCAGTTCTTC.

This clonotype was recorded once. A single base separates this from a much larger clone, so it may be a read error. The V and J genes are TRBV10-1 and TRBJ1-5; unclear D gene. Per germline, CDR1 WNHNN and CDR2 SYGVQD (reference sequence). The CDR3 runs 13 residues. CDR3 DNA sequence: TGCGCCAGCAGTGTGAGTTGGGATCAGCCCCAGCGTTTT. Translated: CASSVSWDQPQRF.

Regarding this clonotype: The junction shows a germline mismatch at one end, possibly a read error. The chain recombines TRBV4-1 with TRBJ2-7; 8 nucleotides agree with TRBD2. This CDR3 comprises 16 residues. Germline-derived CDR1 and CDR2 are MGHRA and YSYEKL. The CDR3 spells CASSQGLAGGSCEQYF. The CDR3 DNA is TGCGCCAGCAGCCAAGGATTGGCGGGGGGCTCCTGCGAGCAGTACTTC.

This clonotype was detected only a few times. The chain has TRBV5-1 and TRBJ2-1, with TRBD1 matching over 9 bases. The junction had 16 bases not matched to a gene; V was cut back by 6 bases and J by 12 bases. This CDR3 spans 15 amino acids. In germline, CDR1 is SGHRS, CDR2 YFSETQ. As DNA, the CDR3 is TGCGCCAGCACCCTCGACCCGGGACAGGGATCGGGGCAGTTCTTC. This encodes CASTLDPGQGSGQFF.

The gene calls are TRBV7-9 and TRBJ1-2; TRBD1 is a possible D gene (5 bases). Trimming removed 3 bases from V and 3 bases from J, with 8 bases in between. The CDR3 spans 13 residues. Germline assignment: CDR1 SEHNR and CDR2 FQNEAQ (reference sequence). CDR3 amino acids: CASSLGEHYGYTF. In nucleotides, the CDR3 is TGTGCCAGCAGCTTGGGGGAGCACTATGGCTACACCTTC.

The chain carries TRBV5-1 and TRBJ2-2; TRBD2 aligns across 13 bases. The CDR3 is 18 amino acids. V shed 3 bases and J 6 bases; nucleotides not matched to a gene: 11. The germline V gene encodes CDR1 SGHRS and CDR2 YFSETQ. CDR3 region: CASSSLRTSGGHAGELFF. CDR3 nucleotide sequence: TGCGCCAGCAGCTCCTTGCGGACTAGCGGGGGTCACGCCGGGGAGCTGTTTTTT.

As to this clonotype: A junction boundary mismatches the germline segment, possibly from a read error. The CDR3 nucleotides are TGCGCCAGCAGCTTGGTCGGACAGAACGATCTAAATGGGCAGTTCTTC. Translated: CASSLVGQNDLNGQFF. The chain links TRBV5-1 to TRBJ2-1; D perhaps matches TRBD1 (6 bases). In germline, CDR1 is SGHRS, CDR2 YFSETQ. This CDR3 comprises 16 residues.

On this clonotype: One junction end does not reproduce the germline sequence, and a read error may be involved. The J gene is TRBJ2-6, the V gene TRBV9, with D possibly being TRBD1 (5 bases). Per the germline V gene, CDR1 is SGDLS and CDR2 is YYNGEE. CDR3 length: 13 residues. The CDR3 spells CASSFSGANVPTF. The DNA for the CDR3 is TGTGCCAGCAGCTTCTCTGGGGCCAACGTCCCGACTTTC. Full variable domain (remainder filled in from reference TRBV9 and TRBJ2-6): DSGVTQTPKHLITATGQRVTLRCSPRSGDLSVYWYQQSLDQGLQFLIQYYNGEERAKGNILERFSAQQFPDLHSELNLSSLELGDSALYFCASSFSGANVPTFGAGSRLTVL.

This clonotype was recorded a few times. The rearrangement uses TRBV7-9 and TRBJ2-1, with D tentatively TRBD1 or TRBD2 (6 bases each). Trimming removed 5 bases at V and 14 bases at J, with 13 bases between. This CDR3 is 11 amino acids long. CDR1 is SEHNR, CDR2 FQNEAQ, per germline (reference sequence). CDR3 protein: CASSPGGGEFF. As DNA, the CDR3 is TGTGCCAGCAGCCCCGGGGGCGGCGAGTTCTTC.